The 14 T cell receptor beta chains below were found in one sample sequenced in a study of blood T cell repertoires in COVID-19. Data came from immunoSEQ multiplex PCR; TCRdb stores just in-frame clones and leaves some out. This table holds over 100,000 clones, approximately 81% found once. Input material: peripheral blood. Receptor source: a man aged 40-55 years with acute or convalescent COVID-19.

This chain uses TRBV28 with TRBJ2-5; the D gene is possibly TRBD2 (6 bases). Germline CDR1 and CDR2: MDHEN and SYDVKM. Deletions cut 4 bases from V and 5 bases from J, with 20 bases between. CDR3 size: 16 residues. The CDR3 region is CASSSWGGVSDETQYF. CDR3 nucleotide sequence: TGTGCCAGCAGTTCTTGGGGCGGGGTGTCGGACGAGACCCAGTACTTC.

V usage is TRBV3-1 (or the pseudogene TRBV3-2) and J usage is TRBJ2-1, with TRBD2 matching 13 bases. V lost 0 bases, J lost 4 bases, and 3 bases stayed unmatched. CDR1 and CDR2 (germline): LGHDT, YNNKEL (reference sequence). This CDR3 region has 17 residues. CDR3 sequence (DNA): TGTGCCAGCAGCCAAGAGGGACTAGCGGGATGGTACAATGAGCAGTTCTTC. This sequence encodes CASSQEGLAGWYNEQFF.

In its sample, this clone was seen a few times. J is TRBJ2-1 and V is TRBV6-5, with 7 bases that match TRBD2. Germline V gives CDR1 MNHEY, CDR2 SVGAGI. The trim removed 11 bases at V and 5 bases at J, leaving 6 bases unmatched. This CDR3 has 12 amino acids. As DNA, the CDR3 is TGTGCCGCCTGGGGAGGGAACAATGAGCAGTTCTTC. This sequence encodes CAAWGGNNEQFF.

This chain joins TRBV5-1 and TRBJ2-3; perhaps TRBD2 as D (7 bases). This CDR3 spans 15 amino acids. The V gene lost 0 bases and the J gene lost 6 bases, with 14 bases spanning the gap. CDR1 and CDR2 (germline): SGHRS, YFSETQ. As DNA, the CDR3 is TGCGCCAGCAGCTTGGAAGGGGGGGCCCAGGATACGCAGTATTTT. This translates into CASSLEGGAQDTQYF.

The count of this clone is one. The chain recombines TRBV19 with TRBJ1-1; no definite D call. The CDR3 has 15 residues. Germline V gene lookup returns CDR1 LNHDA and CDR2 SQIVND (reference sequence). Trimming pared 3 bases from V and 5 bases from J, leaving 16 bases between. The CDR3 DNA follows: TGTGCCAGTAGTATTTTCTTTTCTTGGGAGACTGAAGCTTTCTTT. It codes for CASSIFFSWETEAFF.

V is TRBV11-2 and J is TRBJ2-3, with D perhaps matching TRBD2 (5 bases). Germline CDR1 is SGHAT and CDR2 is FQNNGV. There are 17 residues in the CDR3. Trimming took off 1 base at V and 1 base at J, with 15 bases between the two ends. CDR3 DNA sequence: TGTGCCAGCAGCTTAGGTGGAGGCTCCATAGGCACAGATACGCAGTATTTT. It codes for CASSLGGGSIGTDTQYF.

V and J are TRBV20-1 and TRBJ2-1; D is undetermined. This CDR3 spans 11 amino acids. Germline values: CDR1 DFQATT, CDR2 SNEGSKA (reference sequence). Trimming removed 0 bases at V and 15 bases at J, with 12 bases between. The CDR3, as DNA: TGCAGTGCTAGAGATTCAAACAGAATGTTCTTC. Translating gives CSARDSNRMFF.

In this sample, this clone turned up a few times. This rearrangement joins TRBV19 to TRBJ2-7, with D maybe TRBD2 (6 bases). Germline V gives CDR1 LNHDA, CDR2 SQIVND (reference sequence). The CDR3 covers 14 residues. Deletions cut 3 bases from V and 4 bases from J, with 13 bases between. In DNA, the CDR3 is TGTGCCAGTAGTATTCAGGCGGGAAGTTACGAGCAGTACTTC. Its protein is CASSIQAGSYEQYF.

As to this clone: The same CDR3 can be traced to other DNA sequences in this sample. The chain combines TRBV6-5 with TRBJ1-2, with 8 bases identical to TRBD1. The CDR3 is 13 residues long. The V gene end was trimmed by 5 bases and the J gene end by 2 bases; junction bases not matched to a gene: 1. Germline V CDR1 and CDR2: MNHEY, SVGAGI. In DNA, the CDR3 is TGTGCCAGCAGTCGACAGGGGAACTATGGCTACACCTTC. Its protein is CASSRQGNYGYTF.

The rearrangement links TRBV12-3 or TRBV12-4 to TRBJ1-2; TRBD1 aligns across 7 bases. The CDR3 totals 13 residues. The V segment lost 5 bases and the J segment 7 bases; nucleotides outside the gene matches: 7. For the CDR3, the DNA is TGTGCCAGCAGTCGACAGGGAGTGAGTGGCTACACCTTC. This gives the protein CASSRQGVSGYTF.

CDR3 region: CASSGLPGQGNYGYTF. The CDR3 DNA sequence: TGTGCCAGTAGTGGCCTTCCGGGACAGGGTAACTATGGCTACACCTTC. V is TRBV19 and J is TRBJ1-2; 9 bases map to TRBD1. Trimming removed 5 bases from V and 1 base from J; junction bases left unmatched: 8. From germline, CDR1 is LNHDA and CDR2 SQIVND (reference sequence). The CDR3 covers 16 residues. The complete variable domain, with remaining parts taken from reference TRBV19 and TRBJ1-2, reads DGGITQSPKYLFRKEGQNVTLSCEQNLNHDAMYWYRQDPGQGLRLIYYSQIVNDFQKGDIAEGYSVSREKKESFPLTVTSAQKNPTAFYLCASSGLPGQGNYGYTFGSGTRLTVV.

The CDR3 region is CSVCRDRLLCEQFF. CDR3 in DNA: TGCAGCGTTTGCCGGGACAGGCTTCTTTGTGAGCAGTTCTTC. The gene calls are TRBV29-1 and TRBJ2-1; 8 bases align to TRBD1. Trimming at V came to 5 bases and at J to 9 bases, leaving 12 bases not matched to a gene. Germline values: CDR1 SQVTM, CDR2 ANQGSEA. The CDR3 extends over 14 amino acids.

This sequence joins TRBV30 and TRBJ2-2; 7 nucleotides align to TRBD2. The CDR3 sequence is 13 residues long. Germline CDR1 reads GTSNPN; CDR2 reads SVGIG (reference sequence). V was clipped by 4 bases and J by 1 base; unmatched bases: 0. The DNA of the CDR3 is TGTGCCTGGACTAGCGGGAACACCGGGGAGCTGTTTTTT. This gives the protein CAWTSGNTGELFF.

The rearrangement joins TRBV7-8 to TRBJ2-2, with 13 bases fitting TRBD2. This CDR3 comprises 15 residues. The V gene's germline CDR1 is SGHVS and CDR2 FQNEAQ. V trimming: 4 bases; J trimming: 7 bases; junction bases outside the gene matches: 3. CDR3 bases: TGTGCCAGCAGCTCCGGGACTAGCGGGATCGGGGAGCTGTTTTTT. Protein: CASSSGTSGIGELFF.